Below are 3 T cell receptor beta chains sequenced from a single sample in a study of T cell changes during pregnancy in multiple sclerosis. Data came from immunoSEQ multiplex PCR; TCRdb stores just in-frame clones and leaves some out. The data contain some 100,000 clones, 94% of them seen just once; the ten biggest clones take up about 0.9%. Sequenced material: peripheral blood, taken before pregnancy. These receptors all come from a female donor with multiple sclerosis, enrolled in a pregnancy study.

The CDR3 protein is CATSPTSGEQFF. DNA for the CDR3: TGTGCCACCTCACCTACTAGCGGAGAGCAGTTCTTC. The J gene is TRBJ2-1, the V gene TRBV15, with TRBD2 matching over 8 bases. This CDR3 has 12 residues. Germline trimming cut 8 bases from V and 10 bases from J; bases unmatched to any gene: 7. Germline CDR1 is LNHNV and CDR2 is YYDKDF (reference sequence).

This chain links TRBV19 with TRBJ2-1; TRBD2 matches at 8 bases. CDR1 is LNHDA, CDR2 SQIVND, per germline (reference sequence). V dropped 6 bases and J dropped 0; count of bases not matched to a gene: 4. The CDR3 is 15 residues long. The CDR3 DNA sequence: TGTGCCAGTAGCACCGGGACTAGCTCCTACAATGAGCAGTTCTTC. It is translated as CASSTGTSSYNEQFF. The full variable domain, rest sourced from reference TRBV19 and TRBJ2-1, is DGGITQSPKYLFRKEGQNVTLSCEQNLNHDAMYWYRQDPGQGLRLIYYSQIVNDFQKGDIAEGYSVSREKKESFPLTVTSAQKNPTAFYLCASSTGTSSYNEQFFGPGTRLTVL.

The chain uses TRBV5-6 and TRBJ2-2; D uncertain. This CDR3 has 14 residues. Germline V gives CDR1 SGHDT, CDR2 YYEEEE. Trimming took 1 base from V and 1 from J, leaving 5 bases between them. Here the CDR3 reads CASSLYRNTGELFF. CDR3 nucleotides: TGTGCCAGCAGCTTGTACAGGAACACCGGGGAGCTGTTTTTT.